These 24 T cell receptor beta chains were all obtained from the same sample, sequenced in a study of T-cell reconstitution after alpha-beta-depleted transplantation in children. Preparation of the TCRbeta library was carried out with unique molecular identifiers. Each CDR3 protein gets one entry after TCRdb re-called the PCR reads with MiXCR. The table includes some 490,000 distinct CDR3 sequences, around 13% detected once. Material: PBMCs from the stem cell graft donor, obtained from the stem cell graft. These TCRs come from a human donor who donated a stem cell graft to a child with combined immunodeficiency.

This clonotype was seen many times. The CDR3 DNA follows: TGTGCCAGCAGCCCCTTGGCAGGGGGCAACGAGCAGTACTTC. Protein sequence: CASSPLAGGNEQYF. The chain combines TRBV5-5 with TRBJ2-7; 8 nucleotides align to TRBD1. With V trimmed by 4 bases and J by 5 bases, 8 bases remained unmatched. Looked up from germline, CDR1 is SGHKS and CDR2 is YYEKEE (reference sequence). The CDR3 covers 14 residues.

This chain uses TRBV29-1 with TRBJ1-1; TRBD1 is a possible D gene (6 bases). V lost 5 bases to trimming and J lost 1 base, with 11 bases between them. The CDR3 spans 13 residues. Germline V gene lookup returns CDR1 SQVTM and CDR2 ANQGSEA. CDR3 nucleotide sequence: TGCAGCGTTAGGCAGGGGCGGAACACTGAAGCTTTCTTT. It yields the protein CSVRQGRNTEAFF.

This clonotype occurred a few times. The gene calls are TRBV5-1 and TRBJ2-3; 7 bases match TRBD1. Germline trimming cut 4 bases from V and 1 base from J; bases unmatched to any gene: 12. Germline CDR1 reads SGHRS; CDR2 reads YFSETQ. The CDR3 has 17 amino acids. CDR3 residues: CASSPSGQRFGTDTQYF. CDR3 coding DNA: TGCGCCAGCAGCCCCTCGGGACAGAGGTTTGGCACAGATACGCAGTATTTT. Using reference TRBV5-1 and TRBJ2-3 for the parts outside the CDR3, the full variable domain is KAGVTQTPRYLIKTRGQQVTLSCSPISGHRSVSWYQQTPGQGLQFLFEYFSETQRNKGNFPGRFSGRQFSNSRSEMNVSTLELGDSALYLCASSPSGQRFGTDTQYFGPGTRLTVL.

This clonotype was seen a handful of times. The chain employs TRBV4-2 and TRBJ1-1; D gene uncertain. Germline loops: CDR1 LGHNA, CDR2 YNFKEQ. Deletions cut 0 bases from V and 1 base from J, with 6 bases between. CDR3 length equals 14 residues. This chain's CDR3 is CASSQESENTEAFF. The CDR3 bases are TGTGCCAGCAGCCAAGAGAGTGAGAACACTGAAGCTTTCTTT.

The chain carries TRBV7-2 and TRBJ2-7; 7 bases fit TRBD2. CDR3 length equals 15 residues. V was clipped by 4 bases and J by 0 bases; unmatched bases: 6. Germline CDR1 SGHTA, CDR2 FQGNSA. The CDR3 sequence: CASSSSGVRSYEQYF. CDR3 in DNA: TGTGCCAGCAGCTCCAGCGGGGTCCGCTCCTACGAGCAGTACTTC.

The table lists this clonotype with many counts. This chain uses TRBV4-2 with TRBJ2-3; 9 bases align to TRBD1. V dropped 3 bases and J dropped 0; count of bases not matched to a gene: 10. This CDR3 is built from 18 residues. CDR1 is LGHNA, CDR2 YNFKEQ, per germline. CDR3 coding DNA: TGTGCCAGCAGCCACGCGAACACCGGGACAGGGAGCACAGATACGCAGTATTTT. It codes for CASSHANTGTGSTDTQYF.

A few counts support this clonotype. J is TRBJ2-1 and V is TRBV7-3; 9 nucleotides agree with TRBD1. There are 15 residues in the CDR3. The trim removed 2 bases at V and 15 bases at J, leaving 14 bases unmatched. CDR1 and CDR2 from the germline V gene are SGHTA and FQGTGA. CDR3 loop: CASSLSGGLDRGSFF. The CDR3 nucleotides are TGTGCCAGCAGCTTATCGGGGGGTTTGGACAGGGGTTCGTTCTTC.

This chain joins TRBV12-3 or TRBV12-4 and TRBJ2-7; no definite D call. Trimming shortened V by 7 bases and J by 0 bases, and 10 bases separated the two germline ends. There are 13 residues in the CDR3. CDR3 coding DNA: TGTGCCAGCACTCCAGGTCTCTCCTACGAGCAGTACTTC. Protein sequence: CASTPGLSYEQYF.

V is TRBV6-1 and J is TRBJ2-7; 8 positions match TRBD1. The trim removed 7 bases at V and 3 bases at J, leaving 8 bases unmatched. The germline V gene has CDR1 MNHNS and CDR2 SASEGT. CDR3 length: 14 residues. The CDR3 sequence is CASKSDRDLYEQYF. CDR3 nucleotide sequence: TGTGCCAGCAAATCGGACAGGGACCTCTACGAGCAGTACTTC.

This CDR3 reads CASSLADQPQHF. In DNA form, the CDR3 reads TGTGCCAGCAGTTTGGCAGATCAGCCCCAGCATTTT. This sequence joins TRBV12-3 or TRBV12-4 and TRBJ1-5; D remains ambiguous. Trimming removed 3 bases from V and 5 bases from J, with 5 bases in between. The CDR3 is 12 residues long.

J is TRBJ2-2 and V is TRBV24-1; the match to TRBD1 covers 9 bases. The CDR3 is 15 residues long. Germline V gene lookup returns CDR1 KGHDR and CDR2 SFDVKD. V lost 12 bases and J lost 6; bases outside the gene matches: 13. Here the CDR3 DNA reads TGTGCCGCTGACAGGGGGAGTGGAGGAGCCGGGGAGCTGTTTTTT. Protein sequence: CAADRGSGGAGELFF.

Of note for this clonotype: At one end, the junction sequence differs from germline, possibly due to a read error. The chain joins TRBV7-7 to TRBJ2-5; D gene unclear. Germline V lookup: CDR1 SSHAT, CDR2 FNYEAQ (reference sequence). The CDR3 contains 13 residues. The CDR3 loop reads CASSLVERETQYF. In DNA form, the CDR3 reads TGTGCTAGCAGCTTAGTAGAGCGAGAGACCCAGTACTTC.

The chain employs TRBV27 and TRBJ1-5, with D tentatively TRBD1 (5 bases). Germline values: CDR1 MNHEY, CDR2 SMNVEV (reference sequence). This CDR3 contains 15 residues. Trimming cost V 3 bases and J 0 bases, with 9 bases left between them. Written as DNA, the CDR3 is TGTGCCAGCAGTTTCGGGGGATATAGCAATCAGCCCCAGCATTTT. Residues: CASSFGGYSNQPQHF.

This clonotype showed up just a few times. The chain employs TRBV11-3 and TRBJ2-1, with 9 nucleotides matching TRBD1. The CDR3 has 12 amino acids. The trim removed 5 bases at V and 12 bases at J, leaving 5 bases unmatched. From germline, CDR1 is SGHNT and CDR2 YENEEA. The chain's CDR3 is CASSLTGGGQFF. In nucleotides, the CDR3 is TGTGCCAGCAGCCTTACAGGGGGCGGGCAGTTCTTC.

This clonotype was detected ten times or more. J is TRBJ2-1 and V is TRBV7-2, with a possible D match to TRBD2 (6 bases). The CDR3 contains 15 residues. From germline, CDR1 is SGHTA and CDR2 FQGNSA. Trimming took off 1 base at V and 9 bases at J, with 16 bases between the two ends. CDR3 region: CASSLDPREGGEQFF. Written as DNA, the CDR3 is TGTGCCAGCAGCTTAGATCCGCGGGAAGGAGGTGAGCAGTTCTTC.

V is TRBV13 and J is TRBJ1-1, with TRBD1 matching 9 bases. This CDR3 is 13 amino acids long. With V trimmed by 9 bases and J by 9 bases, 11 bases remained unmatched. Germline loops: CDR1 PRHDT, CDR2 FYEKMQ (reference sequence). In nucleotides, the CDR3 is TGTGCCAGTCAACAGGGGGCTGATGCTAAAGCTTTCTTT. Residues: CASQQGADAKAFF.

V gene TRBV5-1 combines with J gene TRBJ2-1; 7 nucleotides agree with TRBD2. Germline CDR1 reads SGHRS; CDR2 reads YFSETQ. After removal of 0 bases from V and 2 bases from J, the junction contained 5 bases not matched to a gene. This CDR3 spans 16 amino acids. CDR3 bases: TGCGCCAGCAGCTTGGCCGGCGGGAGCACCTACAATGAGCAGTTCTTC. Translated: CASSLAGGSTYNEQFF.

This clonotype was observed at least ten times. V and J are TRBV5-1 and TRBJ1-5; perhaps TRBD1 as D (5 bases). V dropped 0 bases and J dropped 5 bases, with 9 bases sitting between them. CDR1 is SGHRS, CDR2 YFSETQ, per germline. This CDR3 has 14 residues. The CDR3 coding sequence is TGCGCCAGCAGCTTGGATGGCAGGGATCAGCCCCAGCATTTT. Amino acids: CASSLDGRDQPQHF.

This clonotype has a handful of counts. The chain is built from TRBV6-5 and TRBJ1-1; 9 bases agree with TRBD1. Germline trimming cut 2 bases from V and 4 bases from J; bases unmatched to any gene: 8. Germline V gene data show CDR1 as MNHEY and CDR2 as SVGAGI. CDR3 length: 16 amino acids. The CDR3 reads CASSYGATGGTTEAFF. The CDR3 DNA reads TGTGCCAGCAGTTACGGAGCGACAGGGGGGACCACTGAAGCTTTCTTT.

J is TRBJ1-4 and V is TRBV29-1, with 7 bases aligning to TRBD1. Trimming cost V 4 bases and J 8 bases; bases outside gene matches: 13. Germline V gene sequence: CDR1 SQVTM, CDR2 ANQGSEA. CDR3 size: 15 residues. CDR3 in DNA: TGCAGCGTTGTTGGTTTCCAGGGGGGTTTCGAAAAACTGTTTTTT. Translated, it gives CSVVGFQGGFEKLFF. Combining the CDR3 with reference TRBV29-1 and TRBJ1-4 gives the whole variable domain SAVISQKPSRDICQRGTSLTIQCQVDSQVTMMFWYRQQPGQSLTLIATANQGSEATYESGFVIDKFPISRPNLTFSTLTVSNMSPEDSSIYLCSVVGFQGGFEKLFFGSGTQLSVL.

This clonotype was counted between two and nine times. The CDR3 DNA is TGTGCCAGCAGCCCCCGTTTGGAGTCTGGGGCCAACGTCCTGACTTTC. It encodes CASSPRLESGANVLTF. This chain uses TRBV7-6 with TRBJ2-6, with no clear D. Trimming removed 5 bases from V and 1 base from J, with 12 bases in between. The CDR3 totals 16 residues. Germline-derived CDR1 and CDR2 are SGHVS and FNYEAQ.

There are many counts of this clonotype. V gene TRBV7-9 combines with J gene TRBJ2-3; D perhaps matches TRBD1 (5 bases). The CDR3 is made up of 14 amino acids. The germline gives CDR1 SEHNR, CDR2 FQNEAQ (reference sequence). V dropped 8 bases and J dropped 0 bases, with 12 bases sitting between them. DNA for the CDR3: TGTGCCAGCGAGCCCAGGGTGAGCACAGATACGCAGTATTTT. Its translation: CASEPRVSTDTQYF.

This clonotype was detected only a few times. This sequence joins TRBV18 and TRBJ2-7; D is unresolved. V shed 3 bases and J shed 3 bases, with 12 bases lying between them. The CDR3 has 14 amino acids. The germline V gene encodes CDR1 KGHSH and CDR2 LQKENI. CDR3 nucleotides: TGTGCCAGCTCACCTCAAGGTTCTTTCTACGAGCAGTACTTC. Protein product: CASSPQGSFYEQYF.

This clonotype came up a few times. V usage is TRBV20-1 and J usage is TRBJ2-3; D call uncertain. The V gene's germline CDR1 is DFQATT and CDR2 SNEGSKA (reference sequence). V lost 2 bases and J lost 2, with 14 bases in between. CDR3 size: 15 residues. The CDR3 spells CSARQRSFLTDTQYF. In DNA form, the CDR3 reads TGCAGTGCTAGACAACGGAGCTTTCTCACAGATACGCAGTATTTT.